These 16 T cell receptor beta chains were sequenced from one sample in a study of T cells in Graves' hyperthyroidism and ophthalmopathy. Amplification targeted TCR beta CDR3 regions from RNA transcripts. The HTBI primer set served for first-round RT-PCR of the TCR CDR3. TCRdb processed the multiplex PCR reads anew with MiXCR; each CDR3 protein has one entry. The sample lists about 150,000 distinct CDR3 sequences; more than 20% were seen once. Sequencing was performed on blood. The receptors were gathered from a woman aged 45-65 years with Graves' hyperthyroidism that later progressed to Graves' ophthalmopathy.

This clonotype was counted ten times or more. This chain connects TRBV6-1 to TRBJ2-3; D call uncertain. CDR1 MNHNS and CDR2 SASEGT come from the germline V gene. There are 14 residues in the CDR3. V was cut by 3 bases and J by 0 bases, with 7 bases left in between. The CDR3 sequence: CASSDDTSTDTQYF. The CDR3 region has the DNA TGTGCCAGCAGTGACGACACAAGCACAGATACGCAGTATTTT.

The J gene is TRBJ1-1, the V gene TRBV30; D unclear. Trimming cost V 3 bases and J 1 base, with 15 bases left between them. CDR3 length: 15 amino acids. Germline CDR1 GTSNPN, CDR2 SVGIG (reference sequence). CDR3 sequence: CAWSDINPWNTEAFF. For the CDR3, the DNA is TGTGCCTGGAGCGATATAAACCCCTGGAACACTGAAGCTTTCTTT.

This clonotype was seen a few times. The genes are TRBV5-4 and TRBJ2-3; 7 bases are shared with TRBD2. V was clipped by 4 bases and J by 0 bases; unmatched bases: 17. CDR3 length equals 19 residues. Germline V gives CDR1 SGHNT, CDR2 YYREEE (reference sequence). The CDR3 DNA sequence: TGTGCCAGCAGCCATAGAGCCCTACGGCTAGCGGTTAGCACAGATACGCAGTATTTT. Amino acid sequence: CASSHRALRLAVSTDTQYF.

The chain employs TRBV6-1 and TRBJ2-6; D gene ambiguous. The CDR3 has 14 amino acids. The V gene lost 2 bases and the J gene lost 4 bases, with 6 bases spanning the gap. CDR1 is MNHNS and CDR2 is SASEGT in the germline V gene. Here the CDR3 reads CASSEWSGANVLTF. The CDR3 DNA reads TGTGCCAGCAGTGAATGGTCCGGGGCCAACGTCCTGACTTTC.

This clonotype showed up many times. CDR3 in amino acids: CASSLVAGGVLSNQPQHF. The DNA for the CDR3 is TGTGCCAGCAGCTTAGTGGCAGGGGGGGTCCTTAGCAATCAGCCCCAGCATTTT. The V call is TRBV7-9, the J call TRBJ1-5; 7 bases are a match to TRBD1. The CDR3 covers 18 residues. Per the germline V gene, CDR1 is SEHNR and CDR2 is FQNEAQ (reference sequence). V shed 1 base, J shed 0 bases, and the junction held 9 bases outside the gene matches.

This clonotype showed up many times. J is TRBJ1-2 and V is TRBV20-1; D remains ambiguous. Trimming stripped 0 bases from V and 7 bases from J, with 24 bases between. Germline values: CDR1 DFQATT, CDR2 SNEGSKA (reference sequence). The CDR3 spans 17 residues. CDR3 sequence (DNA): TGCAGTGCTAGAGATGTCACGTTGAATTTCGGCGTGGTTGGCTACACCTTC. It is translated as CSARDVTLNFGVVGYTF.

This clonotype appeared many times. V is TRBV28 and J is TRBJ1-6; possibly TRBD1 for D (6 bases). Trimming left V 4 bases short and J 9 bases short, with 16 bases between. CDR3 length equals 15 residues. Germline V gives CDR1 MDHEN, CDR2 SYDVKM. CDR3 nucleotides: TGTGCCAGCAGTTCCCATGACAGGCGAGCTTCACCCCTCCACTTT. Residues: CASSSHDRRASPLHF.

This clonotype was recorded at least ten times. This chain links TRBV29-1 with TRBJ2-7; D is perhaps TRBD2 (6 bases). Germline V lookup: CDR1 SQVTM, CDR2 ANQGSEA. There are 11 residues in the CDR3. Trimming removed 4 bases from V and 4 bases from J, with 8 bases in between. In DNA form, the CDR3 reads TGCAGCGTTGTCGGGGGATACGAGCAGTACTTC. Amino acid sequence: CSVVGGYEQYF.

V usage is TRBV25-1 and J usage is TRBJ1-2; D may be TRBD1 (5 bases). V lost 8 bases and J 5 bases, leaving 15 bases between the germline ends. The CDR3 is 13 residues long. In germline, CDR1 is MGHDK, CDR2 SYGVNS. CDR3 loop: CASPDGTLYGYTF. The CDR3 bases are TGTGCCAGCCCCGACGGGACTCTTTATGGCTACACCTTC.

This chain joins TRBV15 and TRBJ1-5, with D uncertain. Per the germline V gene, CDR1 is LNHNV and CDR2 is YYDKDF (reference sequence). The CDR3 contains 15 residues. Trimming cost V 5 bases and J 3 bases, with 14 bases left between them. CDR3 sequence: CATSRDTQFNQPQHF. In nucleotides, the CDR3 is TGTGCCACCAGCCGGGATACACAGTTCAATCAGCCCCAGCATTTT.

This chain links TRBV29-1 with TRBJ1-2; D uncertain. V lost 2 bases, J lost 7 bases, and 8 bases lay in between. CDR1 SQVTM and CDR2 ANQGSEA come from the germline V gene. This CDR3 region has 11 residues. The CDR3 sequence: CSVEWQIGYTF. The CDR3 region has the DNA TGCAGCGTTGAATGGCAGATTGGCTACACCTTC. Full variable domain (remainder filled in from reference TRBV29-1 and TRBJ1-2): SAVISQKPSRDICQRGTSLTIQCQVDSQVTMMFWYRQQPGQSLTLIATANQGSEATYESGFVIDKFPISRPNLTFSTLTVSNMSPEDSSIYLCSVEWQIGYTFGSGTRLTVV.

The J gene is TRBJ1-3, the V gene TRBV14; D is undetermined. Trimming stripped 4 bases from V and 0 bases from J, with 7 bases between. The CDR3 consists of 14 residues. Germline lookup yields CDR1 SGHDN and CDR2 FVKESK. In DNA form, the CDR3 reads TGTGCCAGCAGCCCTCAGTCCTCTGGAAACACCATATATTTT. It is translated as CASSPQSSGNTIYF.

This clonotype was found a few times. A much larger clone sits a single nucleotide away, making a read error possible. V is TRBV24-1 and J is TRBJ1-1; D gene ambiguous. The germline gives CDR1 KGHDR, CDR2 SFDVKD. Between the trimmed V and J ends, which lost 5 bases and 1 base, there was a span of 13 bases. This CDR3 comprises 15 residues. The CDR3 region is CATSGKSTGNTEAFF. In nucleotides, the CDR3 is TGTGCCACCAGTGGTAAATCGACGGGGAACACTGAAGCTTTCTTT.

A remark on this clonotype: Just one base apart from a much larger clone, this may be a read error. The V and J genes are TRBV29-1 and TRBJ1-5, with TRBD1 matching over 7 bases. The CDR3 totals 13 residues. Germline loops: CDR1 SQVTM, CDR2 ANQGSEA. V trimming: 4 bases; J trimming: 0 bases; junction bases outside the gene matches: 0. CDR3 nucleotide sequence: TGCAGCGTTGGGGACAGTAGCAATCAGCCCCAGCATTTT. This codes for CSVGDSSNQPQHF.

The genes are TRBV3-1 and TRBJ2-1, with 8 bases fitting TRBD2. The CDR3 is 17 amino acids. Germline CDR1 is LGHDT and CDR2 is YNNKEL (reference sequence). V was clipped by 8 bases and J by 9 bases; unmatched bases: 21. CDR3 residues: CASSQASGGEYKPEQFF. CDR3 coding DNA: TGTGCCAGCTCCCAAGCTTCGGGAGGGGAGTACAAGCCTGAGCAGTTCTTC.

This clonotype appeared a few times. The CDR3 here is CASRVQGPGEKLFF. The CDR3 bases are TGTGCCAGCAGGGTCCAGGGTCCCGGAGAAAAACTGTTTTTT. The V gene is TRBV12-3 or TRBV12-4, the J gene TRBJ1-4; D possibly corresponds to TRBD1 (5 bases). V shed 6 bases and J shed 8 bases, with 16 bases lying between them. The CDR3 loop spans 14 amino acids.